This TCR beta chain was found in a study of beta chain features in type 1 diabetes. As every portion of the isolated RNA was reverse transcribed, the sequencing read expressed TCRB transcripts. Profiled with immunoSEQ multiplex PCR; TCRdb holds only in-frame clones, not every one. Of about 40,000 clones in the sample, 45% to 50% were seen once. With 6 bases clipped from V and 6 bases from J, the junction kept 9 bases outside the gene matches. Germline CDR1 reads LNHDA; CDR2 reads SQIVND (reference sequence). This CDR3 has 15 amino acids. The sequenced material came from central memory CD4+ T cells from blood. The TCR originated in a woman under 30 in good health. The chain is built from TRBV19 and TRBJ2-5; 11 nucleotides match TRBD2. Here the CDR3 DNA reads TGTGCCAGTAGCCCTAGCGGGAGGCTAACCCAGACCCAGTACTTC. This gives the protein CASSPSGRLTQTQYF.